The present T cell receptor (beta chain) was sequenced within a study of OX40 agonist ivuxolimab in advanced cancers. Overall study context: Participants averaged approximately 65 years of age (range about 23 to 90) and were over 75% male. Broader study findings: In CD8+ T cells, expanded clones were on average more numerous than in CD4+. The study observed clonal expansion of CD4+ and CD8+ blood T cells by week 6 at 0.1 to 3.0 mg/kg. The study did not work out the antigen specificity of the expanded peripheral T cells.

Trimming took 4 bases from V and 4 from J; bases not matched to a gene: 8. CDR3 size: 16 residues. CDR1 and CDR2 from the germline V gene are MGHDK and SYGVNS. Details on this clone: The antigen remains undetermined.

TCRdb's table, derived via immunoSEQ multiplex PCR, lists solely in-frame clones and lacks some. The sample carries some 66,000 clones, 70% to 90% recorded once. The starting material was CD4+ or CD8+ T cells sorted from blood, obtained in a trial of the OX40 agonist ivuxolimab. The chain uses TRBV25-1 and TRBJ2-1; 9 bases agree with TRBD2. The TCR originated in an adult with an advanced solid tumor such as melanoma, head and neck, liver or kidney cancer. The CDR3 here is CASSGRLAESYNEQFF. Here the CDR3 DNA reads TGTGCCAGCAGTGGAAGACTAGCGGAAAGTTACAATGAGCAGTTCTTC.